This TCR beta chain was recovered during a study of sequential checkpoint blockade in melanoma. Background on the study: Arm A got nivolumab then ipilimumab; arm B the reverse, 1:1.

Treatment denoted: randomized to nivolumab then ipilimumab (arm A) or the reverse (arm B). DNA-damaging chemotherapy had not been given to any patient beforehand. PBMC sorting kept live CD3+CD8+ cells without CD19 or CD56. The CDR3 runs to 14 residues. V shed 6 bases, J shed 4 bases, and the junction held 3 bases outside the gene matches. Looked up from germline, CDR1 is MNHEY and CDR2 is SVGAGI. Measured with immunoSEQ multiplex PCR; TCRdb has only the in-frame clones, and not every one. The table records around 10,000 clones, roughly 72% of them present only once. The receptor was derived from a human donor with melanoma. The rearrangement joins TRBV6-5 to TRBJ1-5; 10 nucleotides line up with TRBD1. The material was CD8+ T cells sorted from blood (inferred from file names), obtained from a patient given nivolumab and ipilimumab in sequence. CDR3 loop: CASRPGQGNQPQHF. CDR3 nucleotides: TGTGCCAGCAGGCCGGGACAGGGGAATCAGCCCCAGCATTTT.